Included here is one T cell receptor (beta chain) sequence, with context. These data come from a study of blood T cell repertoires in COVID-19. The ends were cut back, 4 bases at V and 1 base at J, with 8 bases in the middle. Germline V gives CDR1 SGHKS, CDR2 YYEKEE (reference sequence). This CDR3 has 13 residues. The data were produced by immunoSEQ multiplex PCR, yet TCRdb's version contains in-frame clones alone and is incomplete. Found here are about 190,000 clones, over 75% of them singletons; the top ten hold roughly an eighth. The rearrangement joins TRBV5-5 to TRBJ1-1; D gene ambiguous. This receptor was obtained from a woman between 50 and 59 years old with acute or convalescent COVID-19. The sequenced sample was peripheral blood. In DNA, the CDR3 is TGTGCCAGCAGCCGTGCTACGAACACTGAAGCTTTCTTT. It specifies CASSRATNTEAFF.